In this sample, the clone carrying this TCR beta chain turned up many times. The CDR3 is made up of 16 amino acids. V was pared by 1 base and J by 1 base, with 5 bases of the junction left unmatched. CDR1 is MNHNS, CDR2 SASEGT, per germline. The source of the sample is a study of tumor-infiltrating lymphocytes in oesophageal squamous cell carcinoma. TCRdb re-analysed the PCR reads in MiXCR, keeping a single row per CDR3 protein. The table has some 25,000 distinct CDR3 sequences, 30% to 40% seen once. The chain couples TRBV6-1 to TRBJ1-1; 8 bases align to TRBD1. Sequenced material: esophageal tumor tissue. The TCR originated in a male donor with esophageal squamous cell carcinoma. CDR3 bases: TGTGCCAGCAGTGAAGGGGCCGGGACAGGGAACACTGAAGCTTTCTTT. Protein: CASSEGAGTGNTEAFF.